The source of this T cell receptor beta chain is a study of shared clonotypes between healthy human individuals. Study-level background: Serving as donors were a couple of women and a few men, whose ages spanned 18 to 49.

Germline V CDR1 and CDR2: MDHEN, SYDVKM. The length of the CDR3 is 12 residues. Trimming pared 5 bases from V and 3 bases from J, leaving 8 bases between. The study enrolled healthy HIV-negative adults without recent acute infections or vaccinations as donors. Only in-frame clones appear in the TCRdb table, and some are missing; sequencing was by immunoSEQ multiplex PCR. Of roughly 1.5 million clones in the sample, roughly 98% were seen once. The chain recombines TRBV28 with TRBJ2-7; D is undetermined. The clonotype originates from a man aged 30-40 years in good health. The specimen was naive CD4+ T cells sorted from blood. Described subset: CD45RA+ positively selected. CDR3 in amino acids: CASSPLDYEQYF. CDR3 coding DNA: TGTGCCAGCAGTCCCCTGGACTACGAGCAGTACTTC.